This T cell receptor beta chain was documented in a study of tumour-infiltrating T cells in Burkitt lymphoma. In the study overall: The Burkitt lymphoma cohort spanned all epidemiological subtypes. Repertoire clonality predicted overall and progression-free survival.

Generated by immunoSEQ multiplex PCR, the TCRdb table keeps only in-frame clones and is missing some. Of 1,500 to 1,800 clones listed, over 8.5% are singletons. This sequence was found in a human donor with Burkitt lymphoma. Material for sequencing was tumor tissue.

CDR3 protein: CASRDPGQGFYEQYF. CDR3 nucleotide sequence: TGTGCCAGCAGGGACCCGGGACAGGGGTTCTACGAGCAGTACTTC. The V call is TRBV27, the J call TRBJ2-7; 10 bases line up with TRBD1. The CDR3 sequence is 15 residues long. Germline V gives CDR1 MNHEY, CDR2 SMNVEV (reference sequence). V shed 6 bases, J shed 3 bases, and the junction held 8 bases outside the gene matches.